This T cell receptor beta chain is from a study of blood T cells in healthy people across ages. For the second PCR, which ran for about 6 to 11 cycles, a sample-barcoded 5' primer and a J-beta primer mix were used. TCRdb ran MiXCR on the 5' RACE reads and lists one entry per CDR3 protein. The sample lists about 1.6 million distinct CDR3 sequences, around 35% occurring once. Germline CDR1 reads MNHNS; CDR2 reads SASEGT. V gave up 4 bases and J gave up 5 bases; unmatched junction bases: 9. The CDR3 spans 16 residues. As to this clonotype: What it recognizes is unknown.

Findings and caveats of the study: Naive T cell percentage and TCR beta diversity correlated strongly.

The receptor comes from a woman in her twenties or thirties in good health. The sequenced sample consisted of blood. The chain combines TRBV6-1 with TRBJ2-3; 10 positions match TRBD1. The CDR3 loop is CASSARDRGNGDTQYF. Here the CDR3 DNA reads TGTGCCAGCAGTGCCCGGGACAGGGGTAACGGAGATACGCAGTATTTT.